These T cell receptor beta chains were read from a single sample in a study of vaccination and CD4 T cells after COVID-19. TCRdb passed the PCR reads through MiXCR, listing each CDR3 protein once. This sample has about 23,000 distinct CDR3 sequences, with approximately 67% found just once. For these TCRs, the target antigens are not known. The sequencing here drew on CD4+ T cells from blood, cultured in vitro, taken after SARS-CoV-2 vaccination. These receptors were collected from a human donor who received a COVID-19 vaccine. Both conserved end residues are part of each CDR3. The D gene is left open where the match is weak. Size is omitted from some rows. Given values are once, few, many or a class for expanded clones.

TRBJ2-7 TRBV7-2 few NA TGTGCCAGCAGTTCAAGTCATGGCTACGAGCAGTACTTC CASSSSHGYEQYF
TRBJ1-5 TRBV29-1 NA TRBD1 TGCAGCGTGACCTTATCCGGGACAGGGTACAATCAGCCCCAGCATTTT CSVTLSGTGYNQPQHF
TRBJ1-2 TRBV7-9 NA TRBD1 TGTGCCAGCAGCCCAAACGCGGACAGGGGCGATGGCTACACCTTC CASSPNADRGDGYTF
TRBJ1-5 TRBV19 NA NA TGTGCCAGTAGAAATAGGGACTCAAGAGATCAGCCCCAGCATTTT CASRNRDSRDQPQHF
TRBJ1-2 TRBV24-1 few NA TGTGCCACCAGTGATTACGGGGGGGGCTACACCTTC CATSDYGGGYTF
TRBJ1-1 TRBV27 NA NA TGTGCCAGCAGCCTACGCCCAGGGAGCACTGAAGCTTTCTTT CASSLRPGSTEAFF
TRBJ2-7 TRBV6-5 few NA TGTGCCAGCAGTTACTCGAGGACGGACACCTCCTACGAGCAGTACTTC CASSYSRTDTSYEQYF
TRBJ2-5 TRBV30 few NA TGTGCCGGGCTCGGGGCCAGACAAGAGACCCAGTACTTC CAGLGARQETQYF
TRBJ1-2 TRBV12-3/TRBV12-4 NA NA TGTGCCAGCAGTTGGGCGGGAGATGGCTACACCTTC CASSWAGDGYTF
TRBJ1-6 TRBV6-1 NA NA TGTGCCAGCAGTGAAACCTATCGTGTCCACTTT CASSETYRVHF
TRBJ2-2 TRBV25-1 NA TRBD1 TGTGCCAGCAGTAGGACAGGGGATAGCACCGGGGAGCTGTTTTTT CASSRTGDSTGELFF
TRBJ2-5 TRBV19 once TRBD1 TGTGCCAGTAGTCTAGGGACAGGGCTGTACGAGACCCAGTACTTC CASSLGTGLYETQYF
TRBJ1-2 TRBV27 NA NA TGTGCCAGCAGTTTTAGTCTTTGGGCAGCCTCGTACTATGGCTACACCTTC CASSFSLWAASYYGYTF
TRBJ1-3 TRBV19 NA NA TGTGCCAGTAGTACGGGACAACGAAACACCATATATTTT CASSTGQRNTIYF
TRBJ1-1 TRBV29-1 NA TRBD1 TGCAGCGTTGAGTGGGACAGTGAAGCTTTCTTT CSVEWDSEAFF
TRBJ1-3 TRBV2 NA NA TGTGCCAGCAGCGGAGGACGACTCGGAAACACCATATATTTT CASSGGRLGNTIYF
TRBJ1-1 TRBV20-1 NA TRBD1 TGCAGTGCTCCTCGGACAGGGATAGCTTTCTTT CSAPRTGIAFF
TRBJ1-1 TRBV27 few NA TGTGCCAGCAGTTTAAGAGGGCCGAACACTGAAGCTTTCTTT CASSLRGPNTEAFF
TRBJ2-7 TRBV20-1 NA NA TGCAGTGCTAGAGTCTCCACTTTCGAGCAGTACTTC CSARVSTFEQYF
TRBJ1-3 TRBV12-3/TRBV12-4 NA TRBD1 TGTGCCAGCAGAGACAGGGCGGGAAACACCATATATTTT CASRDRAGNTIYF
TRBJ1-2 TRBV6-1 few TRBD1 TGTGCCAGCAGCAGACTCGGACAGGGGATTAACTATGGCTACACCTTC CASSRLGQGINYGYTF
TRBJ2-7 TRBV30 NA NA TGTGCCTGGAGTTCCGGGACATCTGGCTACGAGCAGTACTTC CAWSSGTSGYEQYF
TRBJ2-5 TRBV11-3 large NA TGTGCCAGCAGCCTAAACAGGGTTGAGACCCAGTACTTC CASSLNRVETQYF
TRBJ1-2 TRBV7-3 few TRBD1 TGTGCCAGCAGCTTTGATTCGACAGGGGGAATTGACGGCTACACCTTC CASSFDSTGGIDGYTF
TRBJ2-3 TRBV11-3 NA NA TGTGCCAGCAGCTTAGAAGGAACGGCAGATACGCAGTATTTT CASSLEGTADTQYF
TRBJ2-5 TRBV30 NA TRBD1 TGTGCCTGGAAAAACACAGGGGGCCTGTCCGTGGGGTACTTC CAWKNTGGLSVGYF
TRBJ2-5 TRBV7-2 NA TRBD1 TGTGCCAGCAGCGAGGGACAGGGGTACCAAGAGACCCAGTACTTC CASSEGQGYQETQYF
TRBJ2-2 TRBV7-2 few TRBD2 TGTGCCAGCAGCTTACCGCGCTTGCGGGGGGGCCGTGGGGAGCTGTTTTTT CASSLPRLRGGRGELFF
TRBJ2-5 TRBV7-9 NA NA TGTGCCAGCAGCTTAGTGTCGGGGAGAGGAGAGACCCAGTACTTC CASSLVSGRGETQYF
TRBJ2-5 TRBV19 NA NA TGTGCCAGTAGTCCGTACCTGGGGGAGACCCAGTACTTC CASSPYLGETQYF
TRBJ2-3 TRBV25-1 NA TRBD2 TGTGCCAGCAGTCTTACGGGGGGTGGCACAGATACGCAGTATTTT CASSLTGGGTDTQYF
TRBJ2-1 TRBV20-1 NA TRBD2 TGCAGTGCTAGACGAACTAGCGGTTTTAACAATGAGCAGTTCTTC CSARRTSGFNNEQFF
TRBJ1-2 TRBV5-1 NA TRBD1 TGCGCCAGCAGCGCAAGACAGGGCCGAGATGACGGCTACACCTTC CASSARQGRDDGYTF